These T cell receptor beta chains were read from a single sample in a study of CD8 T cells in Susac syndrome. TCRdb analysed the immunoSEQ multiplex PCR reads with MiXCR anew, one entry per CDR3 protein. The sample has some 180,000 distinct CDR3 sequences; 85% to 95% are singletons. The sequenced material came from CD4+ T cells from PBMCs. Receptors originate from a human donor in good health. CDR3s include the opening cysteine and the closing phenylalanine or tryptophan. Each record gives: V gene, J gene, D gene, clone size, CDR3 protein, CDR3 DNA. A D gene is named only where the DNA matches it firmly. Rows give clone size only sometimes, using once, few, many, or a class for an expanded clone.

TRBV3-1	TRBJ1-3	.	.	CASRDRGAGNTIYF	TGTGCCAGCAGGGACCGTGGTGCTGGAAACACCATATATTTT
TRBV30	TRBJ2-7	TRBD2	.	CAWSHTTSGIYEQYF	TGTGCCTGGAGTCATACGACTAGCGGGATTTACGAGCAGTACTTC
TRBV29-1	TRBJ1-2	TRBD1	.	CSVAPQGAGYGYTF	TGCAGCGTAGCCCCCCAGGGGGCAGGGTATGGCTACACCTTC
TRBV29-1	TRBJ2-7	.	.	CSVSGTSSSYEQYF	TGCAGCGTCTCGGGGACTTCAAGCTCCTACGAGCAGTACTTC
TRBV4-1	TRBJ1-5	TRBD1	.	CASSLGQGASQPQHF	TGCGCCAGCAGCCTCGGACAGGGGGCAAGTCAGCCCCAGCATTTT
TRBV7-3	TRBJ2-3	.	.	CASSLWGDASTDTQYF	TGTGCCAGCAGCTTATGGGGGGACGCTAGCACAGATACGCAGTATTTT
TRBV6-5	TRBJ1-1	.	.	CASSNSGINTEAFF	TGTGCCAGCAGTAATTCAGGGATTAACACTGAAGCTTTCTTT
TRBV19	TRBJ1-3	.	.	CASTDRLSSGNTIYF	TGTGCCAGTACTGATCGACTGAGCTCTGGAAACACCATATATTTT
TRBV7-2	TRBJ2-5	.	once	CASSRSLGRKETQYF	TGTGCCAGCAGCCGTTCGTTGGGCCGGAAAGAGACCCAGTACTTC
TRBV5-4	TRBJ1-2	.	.	CASSGPSPAGYTF	TGTGCCAGCAGCGGGCCGAGCCCCGCTGGCTACACCTTC
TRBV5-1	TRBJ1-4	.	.	CASSLGEGNEKLFF	TGCGCCAGCAGCTTGGGTGAGGGAAACGAAAAACTGTTTTTT
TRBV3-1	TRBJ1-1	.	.	CASSKRTDTLEAFF	TGTGCCAGCAGCAAGCGGACAGACACCCTTGAAGCTTTCTTT
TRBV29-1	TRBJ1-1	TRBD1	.	CSVARDRANTEAFF	TGCAGCGTTGCCAGGGACAGGGCCAACACTGAAGCTTTCTTT
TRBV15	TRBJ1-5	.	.	CATMEPGQPQHF	TGTGCCACCATGGAACCGGGGCAGCCCCAGCATTTT
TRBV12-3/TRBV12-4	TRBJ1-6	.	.	CASSISFNSPLHF	TGTGCCAGCAGTATCTCGTTTAATTCACCCCTCCACTTT
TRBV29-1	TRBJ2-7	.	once	CSVRKGYEQYF	TGCAGCGTTCGGAAGGGTTACGAGCAGTACTTC
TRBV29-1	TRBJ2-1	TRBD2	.	CSAPVGAGGYNEQFF	TGCAGCGCTCCGGTGGGAGCGGGGGGTTACAATGAGCAGTTCTTC
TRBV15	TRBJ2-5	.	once	CATSRARTTGETQYF	TGTGCCACCAGCAGAGCTCGGACTACGGGGGAGACCCAGTACTTC
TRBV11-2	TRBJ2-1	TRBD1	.	CASRPNRGVHNEQFF	TGTGCCAGCAGGCCAAACAGGGGGGTTCACAATGAGCAGTTCTTC
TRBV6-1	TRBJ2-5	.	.	CASSPGHPRETQYF	TGTGCCAGCAGTCCGGGACATCCTCGAGAGACCCAGTACTTC
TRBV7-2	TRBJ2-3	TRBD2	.	CASSLGGLGSTDTQYF	TGTGCCAGCAGCTTAGGTGGACTAGGATCCACAGATACGCAGTATTTT
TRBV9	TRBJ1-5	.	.	CASSVGVDQPQHF	TGTGCCAGCAGCGTAGGGGTGGATCAGCCCCAGCATTTT
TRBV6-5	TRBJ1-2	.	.	CASSSTLLGGYTF	TGTGCCAGCAGTTCCACCCTACTCGGTGGCTACACCTTC